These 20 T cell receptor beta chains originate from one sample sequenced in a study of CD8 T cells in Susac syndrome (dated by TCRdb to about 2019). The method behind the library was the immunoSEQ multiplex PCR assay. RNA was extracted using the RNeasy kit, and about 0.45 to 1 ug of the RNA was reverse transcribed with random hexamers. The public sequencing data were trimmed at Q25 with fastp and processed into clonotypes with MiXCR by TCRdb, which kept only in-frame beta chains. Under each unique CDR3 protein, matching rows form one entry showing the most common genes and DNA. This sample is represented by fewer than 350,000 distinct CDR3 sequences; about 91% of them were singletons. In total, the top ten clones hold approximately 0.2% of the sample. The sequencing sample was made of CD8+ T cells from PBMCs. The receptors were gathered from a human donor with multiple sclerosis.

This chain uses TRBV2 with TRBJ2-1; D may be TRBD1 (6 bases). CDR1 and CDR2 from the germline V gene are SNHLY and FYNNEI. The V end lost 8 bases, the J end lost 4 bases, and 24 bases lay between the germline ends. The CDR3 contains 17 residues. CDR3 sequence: CASLGDSLGTPYNEQFF. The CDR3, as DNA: TGTGCCAGCCTTGGGGATTCACTCGGGACACCGTACAATGAGCAGTTCTTC.

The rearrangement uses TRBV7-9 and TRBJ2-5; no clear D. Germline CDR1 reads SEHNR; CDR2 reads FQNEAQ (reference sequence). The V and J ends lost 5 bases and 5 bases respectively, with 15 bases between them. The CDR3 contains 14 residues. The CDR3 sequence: CASSANFDDETQYF. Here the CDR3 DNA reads TGTGCCAGCAGCGCGAACTTTGACGATGAGACCCAGTACTTC.

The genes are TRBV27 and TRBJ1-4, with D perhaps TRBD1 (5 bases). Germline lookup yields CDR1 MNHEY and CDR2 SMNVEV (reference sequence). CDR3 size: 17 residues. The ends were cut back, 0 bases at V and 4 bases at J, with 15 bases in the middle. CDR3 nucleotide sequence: TGTGCCAGCAGTTTATCACCCCCCGGACAAAATAATGAAAAACTGTTTTTT. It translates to CASSLSPPGQNNEKLFF.

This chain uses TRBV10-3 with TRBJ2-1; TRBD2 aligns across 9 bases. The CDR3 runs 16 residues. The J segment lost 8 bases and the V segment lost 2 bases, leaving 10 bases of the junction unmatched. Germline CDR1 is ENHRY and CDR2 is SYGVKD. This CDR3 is CAISEGSGGFMDEQFF. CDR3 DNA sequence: TGTGCCATCAGTGAGGGAAGCGGGGGGTTTATGGATGAGCAGTTCTTC.

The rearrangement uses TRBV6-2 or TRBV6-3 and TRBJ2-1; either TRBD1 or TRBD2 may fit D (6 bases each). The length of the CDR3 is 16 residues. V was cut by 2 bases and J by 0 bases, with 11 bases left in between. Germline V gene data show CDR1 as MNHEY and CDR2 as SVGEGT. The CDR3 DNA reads TGTGCCAGCAGTTACGGGGGGCCCAGCTCCTACAATGAGCAGTTCTTC. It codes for CASSYGGPSSYNEQFF.

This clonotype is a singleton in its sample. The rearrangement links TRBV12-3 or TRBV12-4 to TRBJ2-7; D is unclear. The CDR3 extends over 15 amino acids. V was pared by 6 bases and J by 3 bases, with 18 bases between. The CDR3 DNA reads TGTGCCAGCAGACCCCCGGACGCCAATATCTACGAGCAGTACTTC. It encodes CASRPPDANIYEQYF.

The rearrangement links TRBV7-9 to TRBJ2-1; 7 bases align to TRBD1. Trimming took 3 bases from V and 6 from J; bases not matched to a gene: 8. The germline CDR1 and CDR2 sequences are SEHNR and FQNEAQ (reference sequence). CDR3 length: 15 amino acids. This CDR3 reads CASSLAIGTANEQFF. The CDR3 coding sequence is TGTGCCAGCAGCTTGGCGATCGGGACAGCCAATGAGCAGTTCTTC.

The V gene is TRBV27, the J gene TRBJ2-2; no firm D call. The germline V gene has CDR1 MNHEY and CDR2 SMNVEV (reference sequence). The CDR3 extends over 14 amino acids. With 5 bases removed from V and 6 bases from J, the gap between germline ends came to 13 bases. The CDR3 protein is CASSVSVEPGELFF. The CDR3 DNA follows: TGTGCCAGCAGTGTGTCGGTGGAACCCGGGGAGCTGTTTTTT.

CDR3 region: CATQEGSDEQYF. The CDR3 DNA follows: TGTGCCACCCAGGAAGGTAGCGACGAGCAGTACTTC. The chain combines TRBV15 with TRBJ2-7, with a tentative D call TRBD2 (5 bases). The CDR3 is made up of 12 amino acids. Germline V CDR1 and CDR2: LNHNV, YYDKDF (reference sequence). V lost 8 bases and J 5 bases, leaving 13 bases between the germline ends.

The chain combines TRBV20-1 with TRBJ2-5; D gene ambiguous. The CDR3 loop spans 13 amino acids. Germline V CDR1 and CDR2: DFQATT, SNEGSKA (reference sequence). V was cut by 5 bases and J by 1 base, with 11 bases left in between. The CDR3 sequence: CSALGRFQETQYF. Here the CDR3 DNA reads TGCAGTGCTCTCGGCCGATTCCAAGAGACCCAGTACTTC.

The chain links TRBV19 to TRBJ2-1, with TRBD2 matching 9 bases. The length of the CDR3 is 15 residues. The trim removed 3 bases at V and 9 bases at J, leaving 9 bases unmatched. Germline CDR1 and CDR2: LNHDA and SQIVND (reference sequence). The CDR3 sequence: CASSIRLAGLAEQFF. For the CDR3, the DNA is TGTGCCAGTAGTATTAGGCTAGCGGGATTAGCTGAGCAGTTCTTC.

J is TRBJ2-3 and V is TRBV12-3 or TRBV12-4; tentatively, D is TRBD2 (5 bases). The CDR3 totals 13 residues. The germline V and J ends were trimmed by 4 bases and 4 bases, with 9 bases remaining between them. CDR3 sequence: CASSSLAADTQYF. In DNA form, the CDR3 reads TGTGCCAGCAGTTCGCTAGCAGCAGATACGCAGTATTTT.

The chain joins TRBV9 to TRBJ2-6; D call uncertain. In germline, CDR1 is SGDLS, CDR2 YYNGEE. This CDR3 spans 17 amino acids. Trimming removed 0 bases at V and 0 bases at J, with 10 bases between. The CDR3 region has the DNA TGTGCCAGCAGCGTAGACTTGTTTGGCTCTGGGGCCAACGTCCTGACTTTC. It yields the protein CASSVDLFGSGANVLTF.

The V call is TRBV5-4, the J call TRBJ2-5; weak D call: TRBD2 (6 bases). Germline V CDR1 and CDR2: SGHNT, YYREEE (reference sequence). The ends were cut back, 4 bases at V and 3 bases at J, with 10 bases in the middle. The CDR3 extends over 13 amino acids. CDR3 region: CASSPRLEETQYF. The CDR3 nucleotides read TGTGCCAGCAGCCCTCGACTAGAAGAGACCCAGTACTTC.

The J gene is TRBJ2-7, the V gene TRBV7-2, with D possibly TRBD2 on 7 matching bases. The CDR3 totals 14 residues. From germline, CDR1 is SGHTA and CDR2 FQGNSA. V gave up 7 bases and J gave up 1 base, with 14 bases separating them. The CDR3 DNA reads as TGTGCCAGCAACAAGGGGGGGACTTCCTACGAGCAGTACTTC. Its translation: CASNKGGTSYEQYF.

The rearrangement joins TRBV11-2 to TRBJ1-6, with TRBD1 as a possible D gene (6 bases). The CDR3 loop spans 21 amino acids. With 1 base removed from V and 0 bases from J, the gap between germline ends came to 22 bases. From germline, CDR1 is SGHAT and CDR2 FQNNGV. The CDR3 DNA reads TGTGCCAGCAGCTTAGTCGGACACAGGGCAAGTGTTTCCTCCTATAATTCACCCCTCCACTTT. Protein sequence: CASSLVGHRASVSSYNSPLHF.

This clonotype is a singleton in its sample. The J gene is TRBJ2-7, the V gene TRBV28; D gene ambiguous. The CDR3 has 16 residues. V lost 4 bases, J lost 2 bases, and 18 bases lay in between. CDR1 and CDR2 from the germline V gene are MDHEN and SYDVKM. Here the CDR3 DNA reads TGTGCCAGCAGTTACCTCCTGACCGACGGCCCCTACGAGCAGTACTTC. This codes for CASSYLLTDGPYEQYF.

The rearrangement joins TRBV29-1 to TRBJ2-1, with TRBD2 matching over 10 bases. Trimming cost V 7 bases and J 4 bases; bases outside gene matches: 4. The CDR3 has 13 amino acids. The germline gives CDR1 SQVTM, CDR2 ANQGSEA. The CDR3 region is CSGAGGKYNEQFF. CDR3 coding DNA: TGCAGCGGAGCGGGGGGGAAGTACAATGAGCAGTTCTTC.

The CDR3 loop is CASSGQGILGEQYF. DNA for the CDR3: TGTGCCAGCAGCGGACAGGGGATATTGGGCGAGCAGTACTTC. The rearrangement uses TRBV6-2 or TRBV6-3 and TRBJ2-7; 9 nucleotides line up with TRBD1. Germline assignment: CDR1 MNHEY and CDR2 SVGEGT. The CDR3 contains 14 residues. After removal of 6 bases from V and 6 bases from J, the junction contained 9 bases not matched to a gene.

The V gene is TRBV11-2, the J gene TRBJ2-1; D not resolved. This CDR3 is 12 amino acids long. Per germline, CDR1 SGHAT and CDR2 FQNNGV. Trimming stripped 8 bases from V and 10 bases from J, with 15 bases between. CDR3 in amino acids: CASSSVGQEQFF. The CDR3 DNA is TGTGCCAGCTCCTCGGTGGGTCAGGAGCAGTTCTTC.